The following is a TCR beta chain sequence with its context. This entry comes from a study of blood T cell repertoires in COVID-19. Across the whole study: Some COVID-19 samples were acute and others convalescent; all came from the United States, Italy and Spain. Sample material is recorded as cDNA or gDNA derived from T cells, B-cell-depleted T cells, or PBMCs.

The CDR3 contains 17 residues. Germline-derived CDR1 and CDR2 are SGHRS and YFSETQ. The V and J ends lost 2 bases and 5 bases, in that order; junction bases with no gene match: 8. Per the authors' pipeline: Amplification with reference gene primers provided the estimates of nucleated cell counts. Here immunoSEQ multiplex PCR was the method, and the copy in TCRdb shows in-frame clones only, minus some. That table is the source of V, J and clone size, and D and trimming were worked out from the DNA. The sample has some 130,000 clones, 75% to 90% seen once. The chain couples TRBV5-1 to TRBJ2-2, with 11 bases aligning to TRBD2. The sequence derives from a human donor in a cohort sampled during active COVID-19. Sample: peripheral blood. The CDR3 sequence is CASSLWSSGGSTGELFF. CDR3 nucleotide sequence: TGCGCCAGCAGCTTATGGTCTAGCGGGGGGTCAACCGGGGAGCTGTTTTTT.